This T cell receptor beta chain was obtained from a study of blood T cell repertoires in COVID-19. Overall study: Nucleic acid was either cDNA or gDNA, and it came from T cells, B-cell-depleted T cells, or PBMCs.

J was trimmed by 0 bases and V by 2 bases; bases with no gene match: 1. This CDR3 has 14 residues. Germline-derived CDR1 and CDR2 are SGHDT and YYEEEE. Sequencing used immunoSEQ multiplex PCR; TCRdb keeps in-frame clones, though not all of them. The profile shows 200,000 to 300,000 clones, around 87% of them singletons. This TCR was recovered from a woman aged 40 to 50 who had recovered from COVID-19. Sequencing was carried out using peripheral blood. This rearrangement joins TRBV5-6 to TRBJ1-1; TRBD1 matches at 7 bases. The CDR3 region is CASSFDRVNTEAFF. The DNA of the CDR3 is TGTGCCAGCAGCTTTGACAGGGTGAACACTGAAGCTTTCTTT.